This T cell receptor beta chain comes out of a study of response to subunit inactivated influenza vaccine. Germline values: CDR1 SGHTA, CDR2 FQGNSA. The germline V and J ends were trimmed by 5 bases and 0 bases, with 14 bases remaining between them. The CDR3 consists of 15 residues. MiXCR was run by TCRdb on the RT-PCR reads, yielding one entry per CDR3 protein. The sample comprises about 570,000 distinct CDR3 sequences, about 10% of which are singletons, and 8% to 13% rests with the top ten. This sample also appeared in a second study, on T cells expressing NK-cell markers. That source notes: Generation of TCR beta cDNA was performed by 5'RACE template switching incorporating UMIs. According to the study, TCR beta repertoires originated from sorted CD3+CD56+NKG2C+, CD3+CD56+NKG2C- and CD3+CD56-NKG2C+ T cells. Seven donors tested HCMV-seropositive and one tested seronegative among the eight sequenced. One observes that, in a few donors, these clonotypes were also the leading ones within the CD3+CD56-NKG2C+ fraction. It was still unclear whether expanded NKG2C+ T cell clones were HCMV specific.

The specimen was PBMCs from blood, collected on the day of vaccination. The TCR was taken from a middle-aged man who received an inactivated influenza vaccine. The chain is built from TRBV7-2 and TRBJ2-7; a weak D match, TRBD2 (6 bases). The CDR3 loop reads CASSVASASSYEQYF. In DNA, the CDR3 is TGTGCCAGCAGCGTGGCTAGCGCAAGCTCCTACGAGCAGTACTTC.